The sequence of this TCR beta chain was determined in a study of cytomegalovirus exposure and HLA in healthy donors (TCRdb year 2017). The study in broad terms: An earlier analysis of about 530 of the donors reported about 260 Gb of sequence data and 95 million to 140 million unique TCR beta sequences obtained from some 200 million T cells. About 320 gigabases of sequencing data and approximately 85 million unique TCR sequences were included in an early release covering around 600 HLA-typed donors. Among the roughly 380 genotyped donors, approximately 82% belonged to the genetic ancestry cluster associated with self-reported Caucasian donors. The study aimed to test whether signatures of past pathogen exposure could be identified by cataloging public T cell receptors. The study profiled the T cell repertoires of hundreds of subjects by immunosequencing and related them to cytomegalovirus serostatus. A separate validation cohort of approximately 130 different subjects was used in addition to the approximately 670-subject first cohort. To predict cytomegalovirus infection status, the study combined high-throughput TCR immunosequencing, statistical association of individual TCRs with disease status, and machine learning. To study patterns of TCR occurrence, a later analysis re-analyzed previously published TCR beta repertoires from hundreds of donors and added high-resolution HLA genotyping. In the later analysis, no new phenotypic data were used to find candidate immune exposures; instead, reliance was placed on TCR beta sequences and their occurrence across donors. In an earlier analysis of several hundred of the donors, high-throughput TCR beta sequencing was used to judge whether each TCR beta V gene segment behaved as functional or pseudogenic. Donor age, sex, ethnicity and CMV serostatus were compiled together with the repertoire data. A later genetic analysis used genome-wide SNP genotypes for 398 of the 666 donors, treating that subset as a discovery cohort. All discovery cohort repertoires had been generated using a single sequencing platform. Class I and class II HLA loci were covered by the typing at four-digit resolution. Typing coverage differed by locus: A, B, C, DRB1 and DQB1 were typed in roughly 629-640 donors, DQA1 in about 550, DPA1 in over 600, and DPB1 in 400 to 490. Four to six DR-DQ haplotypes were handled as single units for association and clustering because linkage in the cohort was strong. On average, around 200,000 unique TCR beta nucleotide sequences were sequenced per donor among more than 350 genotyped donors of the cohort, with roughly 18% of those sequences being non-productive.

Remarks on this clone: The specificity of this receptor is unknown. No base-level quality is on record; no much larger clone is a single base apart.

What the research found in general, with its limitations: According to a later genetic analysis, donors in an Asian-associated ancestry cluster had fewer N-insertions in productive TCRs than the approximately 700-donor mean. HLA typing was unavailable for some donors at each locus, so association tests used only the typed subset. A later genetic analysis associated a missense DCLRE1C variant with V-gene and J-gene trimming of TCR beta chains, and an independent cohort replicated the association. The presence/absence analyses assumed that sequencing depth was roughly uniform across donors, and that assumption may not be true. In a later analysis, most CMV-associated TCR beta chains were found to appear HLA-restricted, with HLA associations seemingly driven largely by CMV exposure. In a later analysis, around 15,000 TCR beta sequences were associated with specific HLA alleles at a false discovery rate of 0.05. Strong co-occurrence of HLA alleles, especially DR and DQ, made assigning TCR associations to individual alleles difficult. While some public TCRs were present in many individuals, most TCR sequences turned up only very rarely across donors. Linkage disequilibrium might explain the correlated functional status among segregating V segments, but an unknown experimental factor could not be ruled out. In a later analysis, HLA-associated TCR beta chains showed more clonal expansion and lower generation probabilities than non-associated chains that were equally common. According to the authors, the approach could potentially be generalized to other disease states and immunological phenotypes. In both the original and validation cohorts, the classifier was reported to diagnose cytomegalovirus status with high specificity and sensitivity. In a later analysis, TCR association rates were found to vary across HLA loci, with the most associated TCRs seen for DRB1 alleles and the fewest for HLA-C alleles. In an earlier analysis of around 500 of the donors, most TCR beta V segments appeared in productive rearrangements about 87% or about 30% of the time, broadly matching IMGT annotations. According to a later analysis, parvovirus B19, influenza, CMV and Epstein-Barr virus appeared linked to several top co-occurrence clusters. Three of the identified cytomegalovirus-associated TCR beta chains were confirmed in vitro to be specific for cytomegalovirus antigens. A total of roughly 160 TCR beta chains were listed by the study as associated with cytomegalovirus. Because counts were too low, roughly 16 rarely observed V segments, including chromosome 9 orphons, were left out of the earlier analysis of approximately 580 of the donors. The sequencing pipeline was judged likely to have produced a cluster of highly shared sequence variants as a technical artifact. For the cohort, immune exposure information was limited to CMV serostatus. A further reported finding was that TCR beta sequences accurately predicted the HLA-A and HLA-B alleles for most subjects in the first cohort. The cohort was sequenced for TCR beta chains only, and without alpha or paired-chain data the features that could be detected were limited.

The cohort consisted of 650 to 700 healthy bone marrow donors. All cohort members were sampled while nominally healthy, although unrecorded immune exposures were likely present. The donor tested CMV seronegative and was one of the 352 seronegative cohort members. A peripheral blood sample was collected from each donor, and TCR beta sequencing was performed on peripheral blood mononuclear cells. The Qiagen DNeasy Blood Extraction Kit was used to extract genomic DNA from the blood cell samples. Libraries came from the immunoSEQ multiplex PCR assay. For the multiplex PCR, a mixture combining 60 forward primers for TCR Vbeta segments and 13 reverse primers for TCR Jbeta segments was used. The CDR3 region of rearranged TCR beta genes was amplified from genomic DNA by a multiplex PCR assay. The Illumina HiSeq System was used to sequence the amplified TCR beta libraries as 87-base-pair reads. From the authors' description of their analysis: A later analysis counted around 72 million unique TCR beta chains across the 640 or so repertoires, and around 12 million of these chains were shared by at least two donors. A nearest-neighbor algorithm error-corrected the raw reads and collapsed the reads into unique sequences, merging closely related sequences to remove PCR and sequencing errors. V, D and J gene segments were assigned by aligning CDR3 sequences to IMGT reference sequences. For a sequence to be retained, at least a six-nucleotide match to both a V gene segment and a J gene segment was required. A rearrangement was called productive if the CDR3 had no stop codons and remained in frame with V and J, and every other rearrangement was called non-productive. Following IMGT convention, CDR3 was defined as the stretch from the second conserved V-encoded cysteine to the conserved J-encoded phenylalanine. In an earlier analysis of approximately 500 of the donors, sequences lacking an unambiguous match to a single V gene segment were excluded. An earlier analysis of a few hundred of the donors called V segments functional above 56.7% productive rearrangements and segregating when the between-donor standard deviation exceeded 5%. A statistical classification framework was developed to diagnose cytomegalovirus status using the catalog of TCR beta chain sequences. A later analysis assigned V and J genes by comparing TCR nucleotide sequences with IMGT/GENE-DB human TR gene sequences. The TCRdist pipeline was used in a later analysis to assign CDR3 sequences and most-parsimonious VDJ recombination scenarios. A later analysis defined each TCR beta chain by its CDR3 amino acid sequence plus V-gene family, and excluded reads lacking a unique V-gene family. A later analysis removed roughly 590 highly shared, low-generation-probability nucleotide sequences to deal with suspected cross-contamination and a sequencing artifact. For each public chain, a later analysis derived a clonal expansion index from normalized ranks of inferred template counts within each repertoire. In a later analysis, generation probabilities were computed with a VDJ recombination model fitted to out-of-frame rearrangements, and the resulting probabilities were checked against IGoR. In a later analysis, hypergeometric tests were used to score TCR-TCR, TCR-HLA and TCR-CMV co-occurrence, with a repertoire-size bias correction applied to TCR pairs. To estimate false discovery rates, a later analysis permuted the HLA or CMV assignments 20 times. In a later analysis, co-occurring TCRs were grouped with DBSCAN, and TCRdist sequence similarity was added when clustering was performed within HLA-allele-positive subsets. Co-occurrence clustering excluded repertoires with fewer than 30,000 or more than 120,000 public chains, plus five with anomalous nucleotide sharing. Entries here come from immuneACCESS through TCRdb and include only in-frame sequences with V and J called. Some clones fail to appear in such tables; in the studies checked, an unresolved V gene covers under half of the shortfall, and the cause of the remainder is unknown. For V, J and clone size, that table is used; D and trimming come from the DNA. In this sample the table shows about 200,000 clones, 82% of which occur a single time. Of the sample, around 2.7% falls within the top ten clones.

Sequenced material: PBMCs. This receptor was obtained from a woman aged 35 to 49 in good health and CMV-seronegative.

The CDR3 reads CASSRGQGNEKLFF. Here is the DNA: TGTGCCAGCAGCCGCGGACAGGGTAATGAAAAACTGTTTTTT. The receptor chain draws on TRBV7-9 and TRBJ1-4; TRBD1 aligns with 8 central bases. CDR1 SEHNR and CDR2 FQNEAQ were looked up in the germline V gene (reference sequence). From V the trimming removes 5 bases and from J it removes 4 bases, while the gene matches leave 3 bases of the junction unaccounted for. From the cysteine through the phenylalanine, the CDR3 covers 14 amino acids. CDR3 DNA is the only sequence kept; it has 42 bases, read in frame from the first base.